Below are 2 T cell receptor beta chains sequenced from a single sample in a study of PD-1 blockade in classical Hodgkin lymphoma. With no exception, relapse followed autologous stem cell transplantation in all patients, and brentuximab vedotin exposure varied. Data came from immunoSEQ multiplex PCR; TCRdb stores just in-frame clones and leaves some out. The repertoire holds around 35,000 clones, about 86% seen once, with around 7.7% in the top ten. The sequencing here drew on peripheral blood mononuclear cells (PBMCs), taken before the second cycle of nivolumab. The receptors here all came from a human donor with classical Hodgkin lymphoma.

The chain links TRBV5-1 to TRBJ1-1; perhaps TRBD1 as D (5 bases). The CDR3 has 16 amino acids. V dropped 6 bases and J dropped 1 base, with 19 bases sitting between them. Germline assignment: CDR1 SGHRS and CDR2 YFSETQ. CDR3 loop: CASIKGGGEWNTEAFF. CDR3 bases: TGCGCCAGCATCAAAGGAGGAGGGGAGTGGAACACTGAAGCTTTCTTT.

The chain is built from TRBV19 and TRBJ2-1; 8 bases agree with TRBD2. The CDR3 is made up of 15 amino acids. V lost 7 bases to trimming and J lost 0 bases; unmatched junction nucleotides: 5. Germline V gene sequence: CDR1 LNHDA, CDR2 SQIVND (reference sequence). The CDR3 is CASTSGRPSYNEQFF. DNA for the CDR3: TGTGCCAGTACAAGCGGGAGACCCTCCTACAATGAGCAGTTCTTC. The full variable domain, completed using reference TRBV19 and TRBJ2-1, is DGGITQSPKYLFRKEGQNVTLSCEQNLNHDAMYWYRQDPGQGLRLIYYSQIVNDFQKGDIAEGYSVSREKKESFPLTVTSAQKNPTAFYLCASTSGRPSYNEQFFGPGTRLTVL.